The sequence of this T cell receptor beta chain was determined in a study of OX40 agonist ivuxolimab in advanced cancers. The overall study: Patients with prior anti-PD-1, anti-PD-L1 or anti-CTLA-4 therapy were eligible; 40% had some. Findings of the study overall: Researchers report that CD8+ T cells had, on average, more expanded clones than CD4+.

This clone was counted only a few times. Antigen unknown. Assay used: immunoSEQ multiplex PCR; TCRdb lists only in-frame clones, some missing. In the table there are tens of thousands of clones, about nine tenths of which are singletons. The investigators sampled blood at baseline, at cycle 4 day 1, and at cycle 7 day 1. The CDR3 spans 14 residues. In germline, CDR1 is SEHNR, CDR2 FQNEAQ (reference sequence). V was shortened by 4 bases and J by 8 bases, with 14 bases between the two germline ends. This receptor was obtained from an adult with an advanced solid tumor such as melanoma, head and neck, liver or kidney cancer. Here the sequenced sample was CD4+ or CD8+ T cells sorted from blood, taken in a trial of the OX40 agonist ivuxolimab. This chain uses TRBV7-9 with TRBJ1-4; tentative D call: TRBD1 (6 bases). The CDR3 coding sequence is TGTGCCAGCAGCTCAGTCGGACAGTCAGAAAAACTGTTTTTT. Translation: CASSSVGQSEKLFF.